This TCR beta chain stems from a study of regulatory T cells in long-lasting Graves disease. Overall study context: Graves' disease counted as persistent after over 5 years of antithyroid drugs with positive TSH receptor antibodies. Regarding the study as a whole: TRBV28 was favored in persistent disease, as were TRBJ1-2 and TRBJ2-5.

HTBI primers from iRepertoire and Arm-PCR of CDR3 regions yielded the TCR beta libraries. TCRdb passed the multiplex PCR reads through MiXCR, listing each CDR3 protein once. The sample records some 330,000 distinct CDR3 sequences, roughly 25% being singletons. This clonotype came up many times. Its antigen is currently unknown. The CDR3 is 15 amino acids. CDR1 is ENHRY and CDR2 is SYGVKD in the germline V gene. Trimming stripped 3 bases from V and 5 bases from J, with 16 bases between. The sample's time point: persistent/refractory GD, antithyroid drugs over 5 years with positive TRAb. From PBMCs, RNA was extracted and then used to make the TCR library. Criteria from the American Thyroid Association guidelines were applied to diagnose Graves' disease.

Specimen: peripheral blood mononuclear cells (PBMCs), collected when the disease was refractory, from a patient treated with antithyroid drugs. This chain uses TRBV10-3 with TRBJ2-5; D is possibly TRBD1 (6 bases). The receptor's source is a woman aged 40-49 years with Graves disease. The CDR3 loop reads CAISDGLGAWETQYF. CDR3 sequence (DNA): TGTGCCATCAGTGACGGCCTGGGGGCTTGGGAGACCCAGTACTTC.